This passage covers 4 T cell receptor beta chains from one sample sequenced in a study of siplizumab effects on memory and regulatory T cells. Sequencing used immunoSEQ multiplex PCR; TCRdb keeps in-frame clones, though not all of them. Of some 90,000 clones detected, 75% to 90% appear once; the ten largest clones hold roughly 15%. The sequencing input was CD4+ T cells sorted from blood. Receptors originate from a human donor in good health.

This clone occurred once. The gene calls are TRBV11-1 and TRBJ1-1; 7 nucleotides align to TRBD1. J gave up 4 bases and V 6 bases, and 5 bases lay outside the gene matches. CDR1 is SGHAT, CDR2 FQDESV, per germline (reference sequence). The CDR3 totals 13 residues. The CDR3 nucleotides are TGTGCCAGCAGACGTCAGGGGGGCACTGAAGCTTTCTTT. It codes for CASRRQGGTEAFF.

A single count supports this clone. CDR3 DNA sequence: TGTGCCAGCAGTTACTCAATTGGAGCTAGTCGGGAGCAGTACTTC. Translating it yields CASSYSIGASREQYF. The gene calls are TRBV6-5 and TRBJ2-7, with D hard to call. Per germline, CDR1 MNHEY and CDR2 SVGAGI. V gave up 0 bases and J gave up 7 bases, with 16 bases separating them. CDR3 size: 15 residues.

This clone was seen just once. This chain links TRBV27 with TRBJ2-5; D may be TRBD1 (8 bases). The CDR3 sequence is 15 residues long. The V end lost 6 bases, the J end lost 4 bases, and 18 bases lay between the germline ends. Per germline, CDR1 MNHEY and CDR2 SMNVEV (reference sequence). The CDR3, as DNA: TGTGCCAGCAGCTACGGACAGGGCGGGGGAGAGACCCAGTACTTC. It specifies CASSYGQGGGETQYF.

The genes are TRBV5-8 and TRBJ2-7; TRBD2 might be the D (6 bases). The CDR3 spans 14 residues. The V gene lost 2 bases and the J gene lost 7 bases, with 16 bases spanning the gap. Germline CDR1 SGHTS, CDR2 YDEGEE. The CDR3 coding sequence is TGTGCCAGCAGCTTAGGCGCGGGATTGGGGGAGCAGTACTTC. This translates into CASSLGAGLGEQYF.